This T cell receptor beta chain derives from a study of CD8 T cells in ankylosing spondylitis. Study-level findings and limits: Within ankylosing spondylitis blood, a TCR beta motif made up of eight or nine highly homologous variants appeared to be characteristic. Clones linked with disease were CD8+ and fairly uncommon in the peripheral blood.

TCRdb analysed the 5' RACE reads with MiXCR anew, one entry per CDR3 protein. The sample lists over 450,000 distinct CDR3 sequences; over 9.5% were seen once. Regarding this clonotype: No antigen is known for it.

Specimen: blood, either unsorted or a sorted T cell fraction (not recorded which). The receptor's source is a male donor with ankylosing spondylitis.

In nucleotides, the CDR3 is TGCAGTGCTAGAGATTTTCGTGAGACAGGGAGGTACACTGAAGCTTTCTTT. It encodes CSARDFRETGRYTEAFF. V usage is TRBV20-1 and J usage is TRBJ1-1; the match to TRBD1 covers 7 bases. There are 17 residues in the CDR3. Germline assignment: CDR1 DFQATT and CDR2 SNEGSKA (reference sequence). V was clipped by 0 bases and J by 3 bases; unmatched bases: 13.